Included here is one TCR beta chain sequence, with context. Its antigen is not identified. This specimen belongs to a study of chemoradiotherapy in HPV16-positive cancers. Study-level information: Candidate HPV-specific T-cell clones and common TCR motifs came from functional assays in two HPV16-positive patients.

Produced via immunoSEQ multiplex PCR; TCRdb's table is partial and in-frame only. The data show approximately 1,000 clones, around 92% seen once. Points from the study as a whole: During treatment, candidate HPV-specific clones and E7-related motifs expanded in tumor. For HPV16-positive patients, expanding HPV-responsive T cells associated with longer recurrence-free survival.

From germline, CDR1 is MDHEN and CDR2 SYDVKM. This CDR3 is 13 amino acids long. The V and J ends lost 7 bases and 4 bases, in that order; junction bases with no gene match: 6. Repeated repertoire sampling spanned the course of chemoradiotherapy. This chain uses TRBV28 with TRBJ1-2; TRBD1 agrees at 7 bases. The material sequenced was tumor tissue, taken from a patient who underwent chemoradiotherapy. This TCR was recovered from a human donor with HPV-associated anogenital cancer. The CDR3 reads CASIGTALYGYTF. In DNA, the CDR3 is TGTGCCAGCATAGGGACAGCCCTCTATGGCTACACCTTC.